This is a list of T cell receptor beta chains from one sample in a study of cytomegalovirus exposure and HLA in healthy donors. Data came from immunoSEQ multiplex PCR; TCRdb stores just in-frame clones and leaves some out. The table shows 110,000 or so clones, with over 60% occurring only once. The sequenced sample was PBMCs. The receptors stem from a man younger than 35 in good health and CMV-seropositive. Each CDR3 is given with its conserved first and last residue. D genes are given only for firm matches. Size is stated for part of the rows, as once, few or many counts, or as a class when the clone is expanded.

v_gene: TRBV28; d_gene: TRBD1; j_gene: TRBJ1-6; abundance: -; CDR3aa: CASSTRQGTVLPNSPLHF; CDR3nt: TGTGCCAGCAGCACCCGACAGGGTACGGTCCTCCCGAATTCACCCCTCCACTTT
v_gene: TRBV6-1; d_gene: -; j_gene: TRBJ1-4; abundance: -; CDR3aa: CASSEGQGNEKLFF; CDR3nt: TGTGCCAGCAGTGAAGGTCAGGGTAATGAAAAACTGTTTTTT
v_gene: TRBV11-3; d_gene: -; j_gene: TRBJ2-3; abundance: once; CDR3aa: CASSFGRQAAQYF; CDR3nt: TGTGCCAGCAGCTTCGGTCGGCAAGCGGCGCAGTATTTT
v_gene: TRBV6-1; d_gene: TRBD1; j_gene: TRBJ2-6; abundance: -; CDR3aa: CASRPTGALANVLTF; CDR3nt: TGTGCCAGCAGACCGACAGGGGCATTGGCCAACGTCCTGACTTTC
v_gene: TRBV6-1; d_gene: -; j_gene: TRBJ1-2; abundance: -; CDR3aa: CASSEFTDYGYTF; CDR3nt: TGTGCCAGCAGTGAATTCACTGATTATGGCTACACCTTC
v_gene: TRBV7-9; d_gene: -; j_gene: TRBJ2-2; abundance: few; CDR3aa: CASSPEGRNTGELFF; CDR3nt: TGTGCCAGCAGCCCAGAAGGGAGGAACACCGGGGAGCTGTTTTTT
v_gene: TRBV9; d_gene: -; j_gene: TRBJ1-2; abundance: few; CDR3aa: CASRGMGAAETNYGYTF; CDR3nt: TGTGCCAGCAGGGGGATGGGGGCAGCTGAAACTAACTATGGCTACACCTTC
v_gene: TRBV5-4; d_gene: TRBD1; j_gene: TRBJ1-6; abundance: -; CDR3aa: CASSEGQAGWDNSPLHF; CDR3nt: TGTGCCAGCAGCGAGGGACAGGCTGGCTGGGATAATTCACCCCTCCACTTT
v_gene: TRBV27; d_gene: TRBD1; j_gene: TRBJ2-5; abundance: once; CDR3aa: CGTGARHETQYF; CDR3nt: TGCGGCACAGGGGCGCGTCACGAGACCCAGTACTTC
v_gene: TRBV10-3; d_gene: -; j_gene: TRBJ2-7; abundance: -; CDR3aa: CAISERDRDYEQYF; CDR3nt: TGTGCCATCAGTGAGCGTGACAGAGACTACGAGCAGTACTTC
v_gene: TRBV6-6; d_gene: TRBD2; j_gene: TRBJ2-1; abundance: -; CDR3aa: CASSRTGTSFLSEQFF; CDR3nt: TGTGCCAGCAGTAGAACCGGGACTAGCTTTCTTTCTGAGCAGTTCTTC
v_gene: TRBV7-2; d_gene: -; j_gene: TRBJ2-5; abundance: few; CDR3aa: CASSFLQVGETQYF; CDR3nt: TGTGCCAGCAGCTTCCTACAGGTGGGAGAGACCCAGTACTTC
v_gene: TRBV9; d_gene: -; j_gene: TRBJ1-6; abundance: -; CDR3aa: CASSPFEGVSPLHF; CDR3nt: TGTGCCAGCAGCCCTTTCGAAGGGGTTTCACCCCTCCACTTT
v_gene: TRBV6-6; d_gene: -; j_gene: TRBJ2-2; abundance: -; CDR3aa: CASRSTNTGELFF; CDR3nt: TGTGCCAGCAGATCTACTAACACCGGGGAGCTGTTTTTT
v_gene: TRBV7-2; d_gene: -; j_gene: TRBJ1-6; abundance: -; CDR3aa: CASSLVDSHNSPLHF; CDR3nt: TGTGCCAGCAGCTTAGTAGACAGCCATAATTCACCCCTCCACTTT
v_gene: TRBV9; d_gene: TRBD2; j_gene: TRBJ2-5; abundance: -; CDR3aa: CASSVVAGGIRETQYF; CDR3nt: TGTGCCAGCAGCGTAGTGGCGGGGGGGATAAGAGAGACCCAGTACTTC
v_gene: TRBV7-9; d_gene: TRBD2; j_gene: TRBJ2-1; abundance: -; CDR3aa: CASSLAYGGAEFEQFF; CDR3nt: TGTGCCAGCAGCTTAGCGTACGGGGGGGCCGAATTTGAGCAGTTCTTC
v_gene: TRBV28; d_gene: -; j_gene: TRBJ2-3; abundance: once; CDR3aa: CATTTSPLTDTQYF; CDR3nt: TGTGCCACCACCACATCGCCCCTGACAGATACGCAGTATTTT
v_gene: TRBV5-1; d_gene: TRBD2; j_gene: TRBJ2-5; abundance: -; CDR3aa: CASTVRGGRYQETQYF; CDR3nt: TGCGCCAGCACCGTTCGGGGCGGGAGGTACCAAGAGACCCAGTACTTC
v_gene: TRBV28; d_gene: TRBD1; j_gene: TRBJ2-4; abundance: -; CDR3aa: CASSSGTGGIAKNIQYF; CDR3nt: TGTGCCAGCAGTTCCGGAACAGGGGGCATAGCCAAAAACATTCAGTACTTC
v_gene: TRBV11-3; d_gene: TRBD2; j_gene: TRBJ2-1; abundance: -; CDR3aa: CASSPRTSGGLVSYNEQFF; CDR3nt: TGTGCCAGCAGCCCCCGGACTAGCGGGGGCCTCGTTTCCTACAATGAGCAGTTCTTC
v_gene: TRBV6-1; d_gene: -; j_gene: TRBJ2-7; abundance: -; CDR3aa: CASSEEGHSSYEQYF; CDR3nt: TGTGCCAGCAGTGAGGAGGGCCACAGCTCCTACGAGCAGTACTTC
v_gene: TRBV5-1; d_gene: -; j_gene: TRBJ2-1; abundance: -; CDR3aa: CASSQTGSAYNEQFF; CDR3nt: TGCGCCAGCAGTCAGACGGGTTCAGCCTACAATGAGCAGTTCTTC
v_gene: TRBV10-3; d_gene: -; j_gene: TRBJ1-4; abundance: -; CDR3aa: CAISAPLREKLFF; CDR3nt: TGTGCCATCAGTGCACCCCTGCGGGAAAAACTGTTTTTT
v_gene: TRBV5-6; d_gene: -; j_gene: TRBJ1-6; abundance: few; CDR3aa: CASSFQPGSGDSPLHF; CDR3nt: TGTGCCAGCAGCTTCCAACCAGGGTCGGGTGATTCACCCCTCCACTTT
v_gene: TRBV14; d_gene: -; j_gene: TRBJ1-1; abundance: -; CDR3aa: CASSPRDKGGAFF; CDR3nt: TGTGCCAGCAGCCCCCGGGACAAGGGTGGTGCTTTCTTT
v_gene: TRBV6-5; d_gene: TRBD1; j_gene: TRBJ2-7; abundance: few; CDR3aa: CASGYGTASYEQYF; CDR3nt: TGTGCCAGTGGATACGGGACAGCCTCCTACGAGCAGTACTTC
v_gene: TRBV4-1; d_gene: TRBD1; j_gene: TRBJ2-7; abundance: -; CDR3aa: CASSLQEGAFYEQYF; CDR3nt: TGCGCCAGCAGCCTACAAGAGGGGGCATTCTACGAGCAGTACTTC
v_gene: TRBV5-6; d_gene: TRBD1; j_gene: TRBJ1-3; abundance: -; CDR3aa: CASLNRGTGNTIYF; CDR3nt: TGTGCCAGCCTAAACAGGGGCACTGGAAACACCATATATTTT
v_gene: TRBV2; d_gene: -; j_gene: TRBJ1-1; abundance: -; CDR3aa: CASQSPTWPDTEAFF; CDR3nt: TGTGCCAGCCAATCCCCGACATGGCCCGACACTGAAGCTTTCTTT
v_gene: TRBV10-3; d_gene: -; j_gene: TRBJ2-7; abundance: few; CDR3aa: CAISDPGQAPGDYEQYF; CDR3nt: TGTGCCATCAGTGACCCTGGACAGGCGCCGGGAGACTACGAGCAGTACTTC
v_gene: TRBV7-6; d_gene: -; j_gene: TRBJ1-3; abundance: -; CDR3aa: CASSLELLHSGNTIYF; CDR3nt: TGTGCCAGCAGCTTAGAACTGCTCCACTCTGGAAACACCATATATTTT